The present TCR beta chain was sequenced within a study of blood T cell repertoires in COVID-19. Original processing notes: Estimates of nucleated cell counts were drawn from the amplification of reference gene primers. Generated by immunoSEQ multiplex PCR, the TCRdb table keeps only in-frame clones and is missing some. That table is the source of V, J and clone size, and D and trimming were worked out from the DNA. The sample carries a few hundred thousand clones, approximately 91% recorded once. Across about two dozen US areas, participants ranged in age from 18 to 89 years. The origin of this receptor is a woman between 40 and 55 years old who had been exposed to COVID-19. The sample consisted of PBMCs or T cells enriched from blood (not recorded which).

The CDR3 loop reads CASSITRDRGAFF. As DNA, the CDR3 is TGTGCCAGTAGCATAACCCGGGACAGGGGCGCTTTCTTT. The V gene is TRBV19, the J gene TRBJ1-1; 10 bases align to TRBD1. The CDR3 extends over 13 amino acids. CDR1 is LNHDA, CDR2 SQIVND, per germline (reference sequence). The V segment lost 6 bases and the J segment 11 bases; nucleotides outside the gene matches: 9. Together with reference TRBV19 and TRBJ1-1, the CDR3 gives the full variable domain: DGGITQSPKYLFRKEGQNVTLSCEQNLNHDAMYWYRQDPGQGLRLIYYSQIVNDFQKGDIAEGYSVSREKKESFPLTVTSAQKNPTAFYLCASSITRDRGAFFGQGTRLTVV.